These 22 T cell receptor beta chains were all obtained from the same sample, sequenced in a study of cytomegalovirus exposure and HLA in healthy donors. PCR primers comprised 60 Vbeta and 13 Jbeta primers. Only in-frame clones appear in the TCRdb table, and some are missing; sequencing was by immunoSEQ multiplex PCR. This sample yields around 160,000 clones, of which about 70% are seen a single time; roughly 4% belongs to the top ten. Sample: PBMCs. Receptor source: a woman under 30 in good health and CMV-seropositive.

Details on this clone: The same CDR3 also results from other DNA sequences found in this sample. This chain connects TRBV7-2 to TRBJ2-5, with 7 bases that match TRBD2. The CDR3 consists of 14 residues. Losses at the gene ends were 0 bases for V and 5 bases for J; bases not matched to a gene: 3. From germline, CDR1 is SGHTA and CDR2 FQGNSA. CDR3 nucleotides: TGTGCCAGCAGCTTAGCAGGGCGGGGGGAGACCCAGTACTTC. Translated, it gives CASSLAGRGETQYF.

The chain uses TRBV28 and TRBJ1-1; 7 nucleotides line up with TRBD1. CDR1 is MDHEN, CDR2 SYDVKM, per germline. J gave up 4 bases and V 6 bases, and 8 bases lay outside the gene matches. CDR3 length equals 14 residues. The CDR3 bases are TGTGCCAGCAGAAACAGTGACAGGGCCACTGAAGCTTTCTTT. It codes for CASRNSDRATEAFF.

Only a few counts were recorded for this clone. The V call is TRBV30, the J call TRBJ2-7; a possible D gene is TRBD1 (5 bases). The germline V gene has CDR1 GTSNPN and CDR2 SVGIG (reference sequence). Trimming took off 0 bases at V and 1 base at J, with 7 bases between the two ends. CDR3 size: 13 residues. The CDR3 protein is CAWSVDSSYEQYF. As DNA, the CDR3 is TGTGCCTGGAGTGTAGACAGTTCCTACGAGCAGTACTTC. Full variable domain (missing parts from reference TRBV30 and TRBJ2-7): SQTIHQWPATLVQPVGSPLSLECTVEGTSNPNLYWYRQAAGRGLQLLFYSVGIGQISSEVPQNLSASRPQDRQFILSSKKLLLSDSGFYLCAWSVDSSYEQYFGPGTRLTVT.

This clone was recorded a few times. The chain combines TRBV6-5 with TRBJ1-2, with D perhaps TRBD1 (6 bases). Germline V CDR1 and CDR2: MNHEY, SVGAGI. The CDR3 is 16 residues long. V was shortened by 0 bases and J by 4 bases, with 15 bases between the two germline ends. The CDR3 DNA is TGTGCCAGCAGTTACTCTGACCCAGGGGCGATCTATGGCTACACCTTC. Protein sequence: CASSYSDPGAIYGYTF.

CDR3 loop: CASYDRATEAFF. CDR3 nucleotide sequence: TGTGCCAGTTACGACAGGGCCACTGAAGCTTTCTTT. This chain uses TRBV28 with TRBJ1-1; 7 positions match TRBD1. With V trimmed by 9 bases and J by 4 bases, 5 bases remained unmatched. The length of the CDR3 is 12 residues. Germline values: CDR1 MDHEN, CDR2 SYDVKM.

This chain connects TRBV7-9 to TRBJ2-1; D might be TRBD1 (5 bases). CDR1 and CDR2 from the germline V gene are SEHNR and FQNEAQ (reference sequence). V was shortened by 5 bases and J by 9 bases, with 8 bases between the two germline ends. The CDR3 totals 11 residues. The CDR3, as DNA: TGTGCCAGCAGCGGGGCCCCTGAGCAGTTCTTC. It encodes CASSGAPEQFF.

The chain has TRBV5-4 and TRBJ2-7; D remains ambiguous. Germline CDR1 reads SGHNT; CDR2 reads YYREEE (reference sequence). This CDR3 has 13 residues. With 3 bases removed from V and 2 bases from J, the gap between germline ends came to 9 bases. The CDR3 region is CASSSLLTYEQYF. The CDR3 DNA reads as TGTGCCAGCAGCTCGCTATTGACCTACGAGCAGTACTTC. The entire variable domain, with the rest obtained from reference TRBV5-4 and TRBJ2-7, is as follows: ETGVTQSPTHLIKTRGQQVTLRCSSQSGHNTVSWYQQALGQGPQFIFQYYREEENGRGNFPPRFSGLQFPNYSSELNVNALELDDSALYLCASSSLLTYEQYFGPGTRLTVT.

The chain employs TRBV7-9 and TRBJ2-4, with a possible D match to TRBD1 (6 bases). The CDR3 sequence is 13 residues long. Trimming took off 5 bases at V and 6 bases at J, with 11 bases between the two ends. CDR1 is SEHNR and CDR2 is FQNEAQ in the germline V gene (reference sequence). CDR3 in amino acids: CASSQGLGNIQYF. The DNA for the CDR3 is TGTGCCAGCAGCCAGGGGCTCGGAAACATTCAGTACTTC. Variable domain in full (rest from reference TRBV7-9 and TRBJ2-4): DTGVSQNPRHKITKRGQNVTFRCDPISEHNRLYWYRQTLGQGPEFLTYFQNEAQLEKSRLLSDRFSAERPKGSFSTLEIQRTEQGDSAMYLCASSQGLGNIQYFGAGTRLSVL.

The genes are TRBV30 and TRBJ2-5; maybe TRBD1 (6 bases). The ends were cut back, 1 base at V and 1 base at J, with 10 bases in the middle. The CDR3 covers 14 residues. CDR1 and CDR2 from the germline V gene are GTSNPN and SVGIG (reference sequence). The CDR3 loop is CAWSGTGIQETQYF. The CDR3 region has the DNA TGTGCCTGGAGTGGAACAGGGATCCAAGAGACCCAGTACTTC. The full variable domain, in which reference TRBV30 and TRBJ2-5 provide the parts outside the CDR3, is SQTIHQWPATLVQPVGSPLSLECTVEGTSNPNLYWYRQAAGRGLQLLFYSVGIGQISSEVPQNLSASRPQDRQFILSSKKLLLSDSGFYLCAWSGTGIQETQYFGPGTRLLVL.

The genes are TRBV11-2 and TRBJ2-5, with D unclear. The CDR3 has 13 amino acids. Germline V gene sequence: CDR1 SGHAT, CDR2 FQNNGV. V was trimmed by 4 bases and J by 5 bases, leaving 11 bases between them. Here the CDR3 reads CASSSLSRETQYF. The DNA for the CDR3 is TGTGCCAGCAGCTCCCTCTCGCGCGAGACCCAGTACTTC. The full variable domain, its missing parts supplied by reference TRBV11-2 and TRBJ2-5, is EAGVAQSPRYKIIEKRQSVAFWCNPISGHATLYWYQQILGQGPKLLIQFQNNGVVDDSQLPKDRFSAERLKGVDSTLKIQPAKLEDSAVYLCASSSLSRETQYFGPGTRLLVL.

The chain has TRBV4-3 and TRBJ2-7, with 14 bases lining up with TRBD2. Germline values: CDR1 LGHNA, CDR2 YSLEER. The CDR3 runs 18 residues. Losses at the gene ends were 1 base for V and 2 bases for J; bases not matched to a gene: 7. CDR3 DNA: TGCGCCAGCAGCCAAGTTGGGGGACTAGCGGGGGTTCCCTACGAGCAGTACTTC. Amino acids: CASSQVGGLAGVPYEQYF.

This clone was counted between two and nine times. This CDR3 is CASSGQPTNTGELFF. CDR3 bases: TGTGCCAGCAGCGGGCAACCCACGAACACCGGGGAGCTGTTTTTT. The chain recombines TRBV9 with TRBJ2-2; D unresolved. The CDR3 totals 15 residues. Germline values: CDR1 SGDLS, CDR2 YYNGEE. V was shortened by 3 bases and J by 0 bases, with 9 bases between the two germline ends.

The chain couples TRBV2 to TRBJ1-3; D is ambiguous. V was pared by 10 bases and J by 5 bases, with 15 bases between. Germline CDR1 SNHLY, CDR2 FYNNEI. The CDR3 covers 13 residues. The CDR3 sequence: CATTFGERNTIYF. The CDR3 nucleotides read TGTGCCACAACCTTCGGGGAGAGAAACACCATATATTTT. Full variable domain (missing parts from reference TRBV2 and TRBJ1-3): EPEVTQTPSHQVTQMGQEVILRCVPISNHLYFYWYRQILGQKVEFLVSFYNNEISEKSEIFDDQFSVERPDGSNFTLKIRSTKLEDSAMYFCATTFGERNTIYFGEGSWLTVV.

The CDR3 region is CASSRQGPYQPQHF. The CDR3 DNA sequence: TGTGCCAGCAGTCGACAGGGTCCTTATCAGCCCCAGCATTTT. The V gene is TRBV6-5, the J gene TRBJ1-5; 7 bases map to TRBD1. The CDR3 spans 14 residues. J gave up 5 bases and V 5 bases, and 6 bases lay outside the gene matches. The germline V gene encodes CDR1 MNHEY and CDR2 SVGAGI.

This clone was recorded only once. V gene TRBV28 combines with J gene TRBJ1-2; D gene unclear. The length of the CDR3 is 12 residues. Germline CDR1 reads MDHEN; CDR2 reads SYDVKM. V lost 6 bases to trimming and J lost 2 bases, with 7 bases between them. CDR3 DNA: TGTGCCAGCAGCACACTAAACTATGGCTACACCTTC. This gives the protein CASSTLNYGYTF.

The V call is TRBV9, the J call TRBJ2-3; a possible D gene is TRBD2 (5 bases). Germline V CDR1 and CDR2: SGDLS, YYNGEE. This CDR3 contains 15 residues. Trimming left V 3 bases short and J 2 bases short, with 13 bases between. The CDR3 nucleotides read TGTGCCAGCAGCGCCGCTTTAGCGAACACAGATACGCAGTATTTT. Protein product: CASSAALANTDTQYF.

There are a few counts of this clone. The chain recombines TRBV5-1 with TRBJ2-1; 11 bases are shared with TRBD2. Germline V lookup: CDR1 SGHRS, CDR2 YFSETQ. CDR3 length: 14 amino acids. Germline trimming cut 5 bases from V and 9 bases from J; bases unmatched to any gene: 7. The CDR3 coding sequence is TGCGCCAGCAGATTCACTAGCGGGAGTCGTGAGCAGTTCTTC. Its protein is CASRFTSGSREQFF.

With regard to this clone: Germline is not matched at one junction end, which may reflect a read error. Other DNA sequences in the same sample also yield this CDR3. The CDR3 coding sequence is TGTGCCAGCAGCCATCCAACGGAGGTGGAGAGACGAAATTCCCCCCTCCACTTT. Amino acid sequence: CASSHPTEVERRNSPLHF. This chain connects TRBV4-2 to TRBJ1-6; D is ambiguous. Looked up from germline, CDR1 is LGHNA and CDR2 is YNFKEQ. The CDR3 loop spans 18 amino acids.

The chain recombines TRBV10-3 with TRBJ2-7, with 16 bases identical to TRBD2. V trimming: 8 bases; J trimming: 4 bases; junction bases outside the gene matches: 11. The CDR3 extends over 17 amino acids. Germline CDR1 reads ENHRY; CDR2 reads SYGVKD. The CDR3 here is CAILGTSGRGGSYEQYF. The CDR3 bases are TGTGCCATCCTCGGGACTAGCGGGAGGGGGGGCTCATACGAGCAGTACTTC.

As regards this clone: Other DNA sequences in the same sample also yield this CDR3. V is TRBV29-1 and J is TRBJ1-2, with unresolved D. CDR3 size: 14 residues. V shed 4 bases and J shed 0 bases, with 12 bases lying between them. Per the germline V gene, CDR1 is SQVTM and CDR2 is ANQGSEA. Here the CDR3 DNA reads TGCAGCGTTGCCTCGGGAACGCCTAACTATGGCTACACCTTC. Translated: CSVASGTPNYGYTF.

CDR3 coding DNA: TGTGCCAGCAGTGAATATTGGGACAGCGTTAACTATGGCTACACCTTC. It codes for CASSEYWDSVNYGYTF. This sequence joins TRBV6-1 and TRBJ1-2; 7 bases agree with TRBD1. With 2 bases clipped from V and 1 base from J, the junction kept 7 bases outside the gene matches. This CDR3 spans 16 amino acids. Germline CDR1 reads MNHNS; CDR2 reads SASEGT.

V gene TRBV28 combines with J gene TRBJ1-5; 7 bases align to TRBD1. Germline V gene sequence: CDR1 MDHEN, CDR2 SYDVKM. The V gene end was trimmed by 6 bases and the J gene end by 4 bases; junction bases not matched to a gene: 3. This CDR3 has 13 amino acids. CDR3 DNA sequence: TGTGCCAGCAGGGGACAGACAAATCAGCCCCAGCATTTT. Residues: CASRGQTNQPQHF.